Shown below are 31 T cell receptor beta chains from a single sample sequenced in a study of OX40 agonist ivuxolimab in advanced cancers. The library was prepared using the immunoSEQ multiplex PCR assay. Entries here come from immuneACCESS through TCRdb and include only in-frame sequences with V and J called. Some clones fail to appear in such tables; in the studies checked, an unresolved V gene covers under half of the shortfall, and the cause of the remainder is unknown. The table for this sample lists tens of thousands of clones; 89% of them were counted only once. About 4% of the sample is in the top ten clones. The material was CD4+ or CD8+ T cells sorted from blood, obtained in a trial of the OX40 agonist ivuxolimab. These TCRs come from an adult with an advanced solid tumor such as melanoma, head and neck, liver or kidney cancer.

V is TRBV18 and J is TRBJ2-6, with a tentative D call TRBD2 (6 bases). V was clipped by 3 bases and J by 1 base, with 7 bases between them. This CDR3 contains 15 residues. Germline V gene sequence: CDR1 KGHSH, CDR2 LQKENI. CDR3 sequence reads: CASSPSGSGANVLTF. The CDR3 DNA is TGTGCCAGCTCACCGAGCGGGTCTGGGGCCAACGTCCTGACTTTC.

The genes are TRBV6-5 and TRBJ2-7, with 9 bases identical to TRBD1. CDR1 and CDR2 from the germline V gene are MNHEY and SVGAGI. The CDR3 sequence is 14 residues long. With V trimmed by 3 bases and J by 12 bases, 12 bases remained unmatched. In DNA form, the CDR3 reads TGTGCCAGCAGTTATGGGACAGGGCCTCACTTGATGTACTTC. Its protein product is CASSYGTGPHLMYF.

The chain links TRBV18 to TRBJ2-7; D remains unclear. The CDR3 is 12 amino acids. Trimming cost V 9 bases and J 6 bases, with 15 bases left between them. Germline values: CDR1 KGHSH, CDR2 LQKENI. Written as DNA, the CDR3 is TGTGCCAGTCAGTCTTCGGAAGGCGAGCAGTACTTC. Translation gives CASQSSEGEQYF.

V is TRBV27 and J is TRBJ2-1; 14 bases line up with TRBD2. Germline V gives CDR1 MNHEY, CDR2 SMNVEV (reference sequence). V gave up 7 bases and J gave up 7 bases; unmatched junction bases: 9. This CDR3 contains 16 residues. The CDR3 protein is CASTVRGTSGSNEQFF. The CDR3 region has the DNA TGTGCCAGCACCGTAAGGGGGACTAGCGGGAGTAATGAGCAGTTCTTC.

As DNA, the CDR3 is TGTGCCAGCAGCAGCGGGACATTAGCCAAAAACATTCAGTACTTC. This codes for CASSSGTLAKNIQYF. The V gene is TRBV7-2, the J gene TRBJ2-4; possibly TRBD2 for D (7 bases). Germline CDR1 SGHTA, CDR2 FQGNSA. Trimming removed 5 bases from V and 0 bases from J, with 11 bases in between. This CDR3 has 15 residues.

The sample holds one count of this clone. CDR3 in amino acids: CASSLDYRGDTQYF. CDR3 in DNA: TGTGCCAGCAGCTTGGACTACCGGGGAGATACGCAGTATTTT. This rearrangement joins TRBV7-2 to TRBJ2-3, with D perhaps matching TRBD2 (6 bases). V lost 3 bases to trimming and J lost 5 bases, with 12 bases between them. The CDR3 consists of 14 residues. The V gene's germline CDR1 is SGHTA and CDR2 FQGNSA.

This rearrangement joins TRBV19 to TRBJ2-7; 7 bases agree with TRBD1. Per germline, CDR1 LNHDA and CDR2 SQIVND (reference sequence). The CDR3 is 14 residues long. Losses at the gene ends were 5 bases for V and 0 bases for J; bases not matched to a gene: 4. CDR3 sequence (DNA): TGTGCCAGTAGTCATCCAGGGGGCTCCTACGAGCAGTACTTC. The encoded protein is CASSHPGGSYEQYF. Complete variable domain (other parts from reference TRBV19 and TRBJ2-7): DGGITQSPKYLFRKEGQNVTLSCEQNLNHDAMYWYRQDPGQGLRLIYYSQIVNDFQKGDIAEGYSVSREKKESFPLTVTSAQKNPTAFYLCASSHPGGSYEQYFGPGTRLTVT.

The chain has TRBV6-1 and TRBJ1-1; D is undetermined. This CDR3 region has 14 residues. CDR1 is MNHNS and CDR2 is SASEGT in the germline V gene. Trimming removed 7 bases at V and 1 base at J, with 13 bases between. CDR3 residues: CASTPGWENTEAFF. The CDR3 region has the DNA TGTGCCAGCACCCCCGGTTGGGAGAACACTGAAGCTTTCTTT.

This clone appeared a single time. The chain links TRBV28 to TRBJ1-1; D may be TRBD1 (6 bases). This CDR3 is built from 16 residues. Germline CDR1 is MDHEN and CDR2 is SYDVKM. Trimming took 5 bases from V and 5 from J, leaving 21 bases between them. The CDR3 DNA sequence: TGTGCCAGCAGTCCTCCCCCACAGGGACGGGGGACTGAAGCTTTCTTT. Residues: CASSPPPQGRGTEAFF.

The chain employs TRBV6-1 and TRBJ1-6; D call uncertain. The CDR3 runs to 13 residues. V was pared by 3 bases and J by 7 bases, with 7 bases between. Looked up from germline, CDR1 is MNHNS and CDR2 is SASEGT. The CDR3 nucleotides are TGTGCCAGCAGTGACAGAGTAAATTCACCCCTCCACTTT. Translating it yields CASSDRVNSPLHF.

This rearrangement joins TRBV27 to TRBJ1-1; a possible D gene is TRBD1 (5 bases). Germline assignment: CDR1 MNHEY and CDR2 SMNVEV (reference sequence). The CDR3 runs to 14 residues. V was clipped by 7 bases and J by 4 bases, with 16 bases between them. In DNA form, the CDR3 reads TGTGCCAGCACGACGGGACTAGGAGTCACTGAAGCTTTCTTT. This encodes CASTTGLGVTEAFF.

The table lists this clone with a count of one. The chain recombines TRBV12-5 with TRBJ2-3; D gene uncertain. The ends were cut back, 7 bases at V and 4 bases at J, with 12 bases in the middle. The CDR3 totals 13 residues. Germline CDR1 is LGHNT and CDR2 is FRNRAP. CDR3 region: CASEDNNADTQYF. In DNA form, the CDR3 reads TGTGCTAGTGAAGACAATAACGCAGATACGCAGTATTTT.

The genes are TRBV5-1 and TRBJ1-1; perhaps TRBD1 as D (5 bases). Per germline, CDR1 SGHRS and CDR2 YFSETQ. This CDR3 contains 16 residues. V was trimmed by 3 bases and J by 5 bases, leaving 20 bases between them. Here the CDR3 reads CASSSSGRPAGTEAFF. DNA of the CDR3: TGCGCCAGCAGCTCTTCAGGGCGCCCGGCGGGAACTGAAGCTTTCTTT.

This clone was observed a single time. The chain recombines TRBV6-1 with TRBJ1-1, with unresolved D. V was pared by 4 bases and J by 0 bases, with 6 bases between. The length of the CDR3 is 13 residues. Germline CDR1 MNHNS, CDR2 SASEGT. This chain's CDR3 is CASSVEVNTEAFF. CDR3 nucleotides: TGTGCCAGCAGTGTAGAAGTGAACACTGAAGCTTTCTTT.

The chain is built from TRBV5-4 and TRBJ1-2, with 7 bases fitting TRBD1. CDR3 length equals 13 residues. Trimming cost V 5 bases and J 9 bases; bases outside gene matches: 10. Germline CDR1 and CDR2: SGHNT and YYREEE (reference sequence). CDR3: CASRSQGLNRYTF. In nucleotides, the CDR3 is TGTGCCAGCAGATCACAGGGGTTAAATCGCTACACCTTC.

With respect to this clone: Germline and junction disagree at one end, which may indicate a read error. The chain is built from TRBV7-8 and TRBJ2-1; 9 nucleotides align to TRBD2. The CDR3 runs to 16 residues. Germline-derived CDR1 and CDR2 are SGHVS and FQNEAQ. In DNA, the CDR3 is TGTGCCAGCAGCTTGTCCGAGACTAGCGGCTACAATGGGCAGTTCTTC. As protein: CASSLSETSGYNGQFF.

The chain has TRBV18 and TRBJ2-7; a possible D gene is TRBD1 (6 bases). The CDR3 is made up of 15 amino acids. V dropped 6 bases and J dropped 4 bases, with 19 bases sitting between them. Per the germline V gene, CDR1 is KGHSH and CDR2 is LQKENI. Here the CDR3 DNA reads TGTGCCAGCTCCCAGGGGACGGCGTCCTATTACGAGCAGTACTTC. The encoded protein is CASSQGTASYYEQYF.

The gene calls are TRBV7-8 and TRBJ2-5, with D perhaps TRBD2 (5 bases). The germline gives CDR1 SGHVS, CDR2 FQNEAQ. Trimming shortened V by 1 base and J by 2 bases, and 5 bases separated the two germline ends. This CDR3 spans 13 amino acids. The DNA for the CDR3 is TGTGCCAGCAGCTTAGAGCGGCAAGAGACCCAGTACTTC. This sequence encodes CASSLERQETQYF.

This clone was seen a handful of times. This chain connects TRBV10-3 to TRBJ1-4; 7 nucleotides line up with TRBD1. Germline-derived CDR1 and CDR2 are ENHRY and SYGVKD. Trimming at V came to 6 bases and at J to 7 bases, leaving 8 bases not matched to a gene. This CDR3 has 14 residues. CDR3 sequence (DNA): TGTGCCATCAGCCAACAGGGGAACGGTGAAAAACTGTTTTTT. Translating it yields CAISQQGNGEKLFF.

The CDR3 DNA is TGTGCCAGCAGTGGACGGGAGGGAATTAGCGGGACCGATACGCAGTATTTT. This gives the protein CASSGREGISGTDTQYF. The chain carries TRBV5-6 and TRBJ2-3, with TRBD2 matching 8 bases. Germline assignment: CDR1 SGHDT and CDR2 YYEEEE. V lost 5 bases to trimming and J lost 6 bases; unmatched junction nucleotides: 17. The CDR3 sequence is 17 residues long. The whole variable domain, remainder taken from reference TRBV5-6 and TRBJ2-3, is DAGVTQSPTHLIKTRGQQVTLRCSPKSGHDTVSWYQQALGQGPQFIFQYYEEEERQRGNFPDRFSGHQFPNYSSELNVNALLLGDSALYLCASSGREGISGTDTQYFGPGTRLTVL.

This clone appeared a single time. V usage is TRBV7-9 and J usage is TRBJ2-1; 11 bases align to TRBD2. Unmatched junction bases numbered 2, after V lost 3 bases and J lost 4 bases. Germline CDR1 and CDR2: SEHNR and FQNEAQ (reference sequence). The CDR3 runs 15 residues. CDR3 amino acids: CASSLGLAEYNEQFF. DNA for the CDR3: TGTGCCAGCAGCTTGGGACTAGCGGAATACAATGAGCAGTTCTTC.

The J gene is TRBJ2-4, the V gene TRBV5-1; perhaps TRBD2 as D (5 bases). V was cut by 4 bases and J by 9 bases, with 20 bases left in between. The CDR3 is made up of 15 amino acids. Germline CDR1 reads SGHRS; CDR2 reads YFSETQ. DNA of the CDR3: TGCGCCAGCAGCCCCGGGGTGGGGATAGGTGGCATTCAGTACTTC. This translates into CASSPGVGIGGIQYF.

The chain has TRBV4-1 and TRBJ2-7; D assignment may be TRBD1 or TRBD2 (5 bases each). The CDR3 has 16 amino acids. Trimming cost V 4 bases and J 2 bases, with 18 bases left between them. Germline V gene lookup returns CDR1 MGHRA and CDR2 YSYEKL. As DNA, the CDR3 is TGCGCCAGCAGCCTTGGACCGGGACGGGAAACCTACGAGCAGTACTTC. Protein product: CASSLGPGRETYEQYF.

The chain recombines TRBV6-1 with TRBJ2-7; possibly TRBD1 for D (6 bases). With 6 bases removed from V and 4 bases from J, the gap between germline ends came to 7 bases. The CDR3 has 11 residues. Germline V gene sequence: CDR1 MNHNS, CDR2 SASEGT. The CDR3: CASSTGYEQYF. The CDR3 bases are TGTGCCAGCAGCACAGGGTACGAGCAGTACTTC.

The CDR3 sequence: CASTQAGLGQPQHF. The CDR3 nucleotides read TGTGCCAGCACCCAGGCAGGGCTGGGTCAGCCCCAGCATTTT. This chain joins TRBV6-1 and TRBJ1-5; a weak D match, TRBD1 (5 bases). Germline assignment: CDR1 MNHNS and CDR2 SASEGT. The CDR3 is made up of 14 amino acids. With 7 bases removed from V and 6 bases from J, the gap between germline ends came to 16 bases.

The chain is built from TRBV19 and TRBJ2-1; TRBD1 might be the D (6 bases). V was trimmed by 5 bases and J by 14 bases, leaving 16 bases between them. This CDR3 region has 12 residues. Germline CDR1 reads LNHDA; CDR2 reads SQIVND (reference sequence). The CDR3 is CASSSDRYSEFF. CDR3 sequence (DNA): TGTGCCAGTAGTTCTGACAGGTATTCGGAGTTCTTC.

The gene calls are TRBV7-2 and TRBJ2-7; 8 bases match TRBD2. The germline V gene has CDR1 SGHTA and CDR2 FQGNSA. The CDR3 loop spans 14 amino acids. The V and J ends lost 1 base and 5 bases, in that order; junction bases with no gene match: 4. CDR3 protein: CASSLDGGRHEQYF. In DNA, the CDR3 is TGTGCCAGCAGCTTAGACGGCGGGAGGCACGAGCAGTACTTC.

The rearrangement joins TRBV25-1 to TRBJ2-4; TRBD1 might be the D (6 bases). This CDR3 comprises 16 residues. Germline-derived CDR1 and CDR2 are MGHDK and SYGVNS. V lost 4 bases and J 0 bases, leaving 13 bases between the germline ends. CDR3 amino acids: CASSAQGILAKNIQYF. The DNA for the CDR3 is TGTGCCAGCAGTGCACAGGGAATCCTAGCCAAAAACATTCAGTACTTC.

The V and J genes are TRBV18 and TRBJ2-7; TRBD1 matches at 8 bases. Losses at the gene ends were 3 bases for V and 2 bases for J; bases not matched to a gene: 3. Germline V gene lookup returns CDR1 KGHSH and CDR2 LQKENI. This CDR3 region has 14 residues. CDR3 residues: CASSPTGVPYEQYF. The CDR3 region has the DNA TGTGCCAGCTCACCGACAGGGGTACCCTACGAGCAGTACTTC.

This CDR3 is CASSFGFTGGRPNTEAFF. CDR3 bases: TGTGCCAGCAGTTTCGGCTTCACAGGGGGGCGACCGAACACTGAAGCTTTCTTT. The chain employs TRBV27 and TRBJ1-1; 8 positions agree with TRBD1. The trim removed 3 bases at V and 1 base at J, leaving 13 bases unmatched. CDR1 is MNHEY and CDR2 is SMNVEV in the germline V gene (reference sequence). The CDR3 extends over 18 amino acids.

As DNA, the CDR3 is TGTGCCAGCAGCTTAGGACAGCAAGAGACCCAGTACTTC. As protein: CASSLGQQETQYF. V is TRBV7-2 and J is TRBJ2-5, with TRBD1 as a possible D gene (5 bases). In germline, CDR1 is SGHTA, CDR2 FQGNSA. The length of the CDR3 is 13 residues. Trimming took 1 base from V and 2 from J, leaving 5 bases between them. The full variable domain, with the rest looked up from reference TRBV7-2 and TRBJ2-5, is GAGVSQSPSNKVTEKGKDVELRCDPISGHTALYWYRQSLGQGLEFLIYFQGNSAPDKSGLPSDRFSAERTGGSVSTLTIQRTQQEDSAVYLCASSLGQQETQYFGPGTRLLVL.